This T cell receptor beta chain was found in a study of metastatic and nonmetastatic thyroid tumors (dated by TCRdb to 2018 to 2021). Regarding the study in general: Repertoires from peripheral blood and from tumor or nodule tissue samples of malignant and benign thyroid patients were compared. What the study reported, not specific to this receptor: In both blood and tumor samples, malignant tumors were reported to have significantly higher TCR beta diversity than benign nodules.

Receptor amplification or capture employed PCR. Data came from an Illumina HiSeq 4000. High-throughput sequencing was used to profile the TCR beta-chain CDR3 region of every patient. Per the source publication's procedure: CDR3 differences across clinicopathological groups were used to build a classifier for discriminating distant-metastatic papillary thyroid cancer patients. To measure repertoire diversity the researchers used the Shannon index, while the Morisita-Horn index served to gauge how similar the tumor and blood repertoires were. Clones were called with MiXCR by TCRdb after fastp trimmed the public reads at Q25, and only in-frame beta chains were retained. TCRdb, rather than the study authors, made the V and J calls. Within this sample are just over 20,000 clones, with about 15% of them counted one time only. The ten largest make up around 19% of the sample. None of the patients had been given any treatment before thyroid surgery. Using T-cell receptor beta sequencing, the researchers looked back retrospectively at clinical samples from patients, gathered between the early 2010s and the late 2010s.

At least ten counts were recorded for this clone. Its antigen remains unidentified. The record has no base qualities; no much larger clone is one base away. The germline V gene encodes CDR1 DFQATT and CDR2 SNEGSKA (reference sequence). The CDR3 covers 18 residues, taking in both the cysteine and the phenylalanine. Just the 54-base CDR3 DNA is kept, in frame starting at base 1. V and J lose 0 bases and 4 bases, and a span of 22 bases separates them. The source is a female donor with papillary thyroid cancer or a benign thyroid nodule (not recorded which). Some clones in this sample may be carry-over from other donors' samples. The material sequenced was blood. The receptor chain draws on TRBV20-1 and TRBJ2-1, and perhaps TRBD2 as D gene, on 7 matching bases. DNA sequence: TGCAGTGCTAGAGACCCTGGGGGTGCGGGGGCCCGGTACAATGAGCAGTTCTTC. This yields the protein CSARDPGGAGARYNEQFF.